The source of this T cell receptor beta chain is a study of neurological immune-mediated disorders. TCRdb ran MiXCR on the 5' RACE reads and lists one entry per CDR3 protein. This table has about 120,000 distinct CDR3 sequences, more than 2.5% appearing once. Trimming left V 0 bases short and J 1 base short, with 10 bases between. This CDR3 has 15 residues. Germline V gene data show CDR1 as SGDLS and CDR2 as YYNGEE. Ten or more counts support this clonotype. The rearrangement links TRBV9 to TRBJ2-5, with D possibly being TRBD2 (6 bases). The sequence came from a woman aged 30 to 39 with multiple sclerosis. Sequenced: PBMCs. In nucleotides, the CDR3 is TGTGCCAGCAGCGTAGGCGGAGGGGCCCAAGAGACCCAGTACTTC. This encodes CASSVGGGAQETQYF.